The sequence of this T cell receptor (beta chain) was determined in a study of blood T cell repertoires in COVID-19. Study-wide context: Some COVID-19 samples were acute and others convalescent; all came from the United States, Italy and Spain. T cells, B-cell-depleted T cells, or PBMCs provided the cDNA or gDNA that served as material.

The J segment lost 8 bases and the V segment lost 6 bases, leaving 6 bases of the junction unmatched. This CDR3 contains 14 residues. Germline lookup yields CDR1 MNHEY and CDR2 SVGAGI. The authors' processing: Nucleated cell counts were estimated from reference gene primer amplification. The protocol was immunoSEQ multiplex PCR, while the TCRdb copy is restricted to in-frame clones and leaves out a portion. That table gives V, J and clone size, and the DNA gave D and trimming. The table lists roughly 190,000 clones, roughly 84% of them singletons. Sample: peripheral blood. The sequence was obtained from a human donor in a cohort sampled during active COVID-19. The rearrangement joins TRBV6-5 to TRBJ1-6, with TRBD1 matching 8 bases. For the CDR3, the DNA is TGTGCCAGCAGAAGGACAGGGAGGTATTCACCCCTCCACTTT. Translated, it gives CASRRTGRYSPLHF.